The 14 T cell receptor beta chains below come from one sample, sequenced in a study of glioma-infiltrating T cells after dendritic cell vaccination. TCRdb keeps only in-frame clones here, not all; method: immunoSEQ multiplex PCR. Seen here are tens of thousands of clones, 70% to 90% observed once, and the top ten hold under 4%. Sequencing was performed on blood, taken before dendritic cell vaccination. All receptors derive from a human donor with glioblastoma.

V usage is TRBV11-3 and J usage is TRBJ2-1; the D gene is possibly TRBD1 (5 bases). The CDR3 has 13 amino acids. V was shortened by 5 bases and J by 6 bases, with 11 bases between the two germline ends. Germline CDR1 and CDR2: SGHNT and YENEEA. The DNA for the CDR3 is TGTGCCAGCAGCCTGCTTAGGGGCAATGAGCAGTTCTTC. It is translated as CASSLLRGNEQFF.

The gene calls are TRBV11-3 and TRBJ2-7, with TRBD1 matching over 8 bases. V gave up 5 bases and J gave up 4 bases; unmatched junction bases: 4. The CDR3 loop spans 13 amino acids. Germline loops: CDR1 SGHNT, CDR2 YENEEA. The CDR3 loop is CASSLRQGYEQYF. The CDR3 region has the DNA TGTGCCAGCAGCCTCCGACAGGGGTACGAGCAGTACTTC.

The chain combines TRBV7-3 with TRBJ2-5, with a tentative D call TRBD2 (5 bases). Trimming took 0 bases from V and 5 from J, leaving 7 bases between them. The germline gives CDR1 SGHTA, CDR2 FQGTGA. The CDR3 is 13 residues long. The CDR3 sequence: CASSLTGKETQYF. CDR3 DNA sequence: TGTGCCAGCAGCTTAACCGGGAAGGAGACCCAGTACTTC.

DNA of the CDR3: TGTGCCAGTACCGTGGGGGGTTCTACAGATACGCAGTATTTT. Its protein product is CASTVGGSTDTQYF. The chain uses TRBV19 and TRBJ2-3; D is possibly TRBD2 (6 bases). The germline gives CDR1 LNHDA, CDR2 SQIVND (reference sequence). Trimming stripped 7 bases from V and 3 bases from J, with 14 bases between. This CDR3 has 14 amino acids.

This clone was recorded once. This sequence joins TRBV7-3 and TRBJ1-5, with D maybe TRBD1 (5 bases). The CDR3 consists of 18 residues. The germline V gene encodes CDR1 SGHTA and CDR2 FQGTGA. V lost 2 bases and J 4 bases, leaving 21 bases between the germline ends. CDR3 sequence: CASSLEQPGRRANQPQHF. The CDR3 nucleotides read TGTGCCAGCAGCTTAGAGCAGCCAGGGAGGAGAGCAAATCAGCCCCAGCATTTT.

V and J are TRBV29-1 and TRBJ1-1; 9 positions match TRBD1. Per the germline V gene, CDR1 is SQVTM and CDR2 is ANQGSEA. V lost 7 bases and J lost 4; bases outside the gene matches: 7. CDR3 length: 13 amino acids. CDR3 DNA sequence: TGCAGCGCTCGGGACAGGGCGTTCACTGAAGCTTTCTTT. Its protein product is CSARDRAFTEAFF.

The V call is TRBV11-1, the J call TRBJ2-1; 12 bases line up with TRBD2. The germline CDR1 and CDR2 sequences are SGHAT and FQDESV (reference sequence). The CDR3 contains 16 residues. The V gene end was trimmed by 4 bases and the J gene end by 6 bases; junction bases not matched to a gene: 7. CDR3 loop: CASSYLTSGSTNEQFF. In DNA form, the CDR3 reads TGTGCCAGCAGCTATCTGACTAGCGGGAGTACCAATGAGCAGTTCTTC.

The rearrangement uses TRBV11-3 and TRBJ1-5; 10 nucleotides agree with TRBD1. The V and J ends lost 0 bases and 7 bases, in that order; junction bases with no gene match: 3. This CDR3 has 15 residues. Looked up from germline, CDR1 is SGHNT and CDR2 is YENEEA. CDR3 nucleotides: TGTGCCAGCAGCTTAGAAGACAGGGGGCAACAGCCCCAGCATTTT. Its translation: CASSLEDRGQQPQHF.

The chain combines TRBV12-5 with TRBJ1-1, with a possible D match to TRBD1 (5 bases). The germline gives CDR1 LGHNT, CDR2 FRNRAP. Trimming removed 1 base from V and 4 bases from J, with 16 bases in between. The CDR3 has 16 residues. The CDR3 DNA reads TGTGCTAGTGGTTTGGGGGGAGGGGAGGGAGGCACTGAAGCTTTCTTT. Translation gives CASGLGGGEGGTEAFF.

The CDR3 loop reads CASSPSLEYGYTF. Written as DNA, the CDR3 is TGCGCCAGCAGTCCATCGTTGGAGTATGGCTACACCTTC. This chain joins TRBV5-1 and TRBJ1-2; no clear D. The CDR3 is 13 amino acids. Trimming took off 5 bases at V and 5 bases at J, with 13 bases between the two ends. The germline gives CDR1 SGHRS, CDR2 YFSETQ.

This clone was seen only once. This sequence joins TRBV10-2 and TRBJ2-7, with 7 bases that match TRBD1. With V trimmed by 11 bases and J by 5 bases, 15 bases remained unmatched. Looked up from germline, CDR1 is WSHSY and CDR2 is SAAADI. This CDR3 region has 14 residues. The CDR3 here is CAGGQGKGADEQYF. The CDR3 region has the DNA TGCGCCGGCGGGCAGGGAAAGGGGGCCGACGAGCAGTACTTC.

V usage is TRBV4-1 and J usage is TRBJ2-5; D may be TRBD1 (6 bases). The CDR3 has 15 amino acids. The germline V gene has CDR1 MGHRA and CDR2 YSYEKL. The germline V and J ends were trimmed by 5 bases and 5 bases, with 18 bases remaining between them. The CDR3 DNA sequence: TGCGCCAGCAGCTACTGGAAGAACAGGGATGAGACCCAGTACTTC. Its protein product is CASSYWKNRDETQYF.

The V gene is TRBV5-1, the J gene TRBJ2-5; 9 bases map to TRBD1. CDR3 length: 15 residues. Per the germline V gene, CDR1 is SGHRS and CDR2 is YFSETQ. The V and J ends lost 4 bases and 0 bases, in that order; junction bases with no gene match: 4. The CDR3 nucleotides read TGCGCCAGCAGCCTCGGGACAGGGAACCAAGAGACCCAGTACTTC. This gives the protein CASSLGTGNQETQYF.

V and J are TRBV11-3 and TRBJ2-1; 14 bases are shared with TRBD2. This CDR3 spans 15 amino acids. With 3 bases clipped from V and 8 bases from J, the junction kept 3 bases outside the gene matches. CDR1 and CDR2 (germline): SGHNT, YENEEA. The CDR3 DNA reads TGTGCCAGCAGCTTGGGACTAGCGGGAGCTCATGAGCAGTTCTTC. This codes for CASSLGLAGAHEQFF.